The clone carrying this T cell receptor (beta chain) has a count of ten or more. The germline V and J ends were trimmed by 2 bases and 2 bases, with 10 bases remaining between them. The germline CDR1 and CDR2 sequences are MDHEN and SYDVKM. This CDR3 has 14 residues. The data were taken from a study of T cells after yellow fever vaccination. Each CDR3 protein gets one entry after TCRdb re-called the 5' RACE reads with MiXCR. Counted here are about 240,000 distinct CDR3 sequences, less than 8.5% occurring once; the ten biggest clones make up around 0.9%. The chain carries TRBV28 and TRBJ2-7; D gene uncertain. The clonotype originates from a man aged 30 to 45 who received the YFV17D yellow fever vaccine. The specimen was CD4+ T cells sorted from PBMCs, collected 15 days after the yellow fever booster vaccination. The CDR3 DNA reads TGTGCCAGCAGTTTAGGGCGGCCTCCCTACGAGCAGTACTTC. Its protein is CASSLGRPPYEQYF.